This T cell receptor (beta chain) was captured in a study of regulatory T cells in long-lasting Graves disease. Specified time point: persistent/refractory GD, antithyroid drugs over 5 years with positive TRAb. The TCR library was prepared using RNA isolated from PBMCs. V was cut by 0 bases and J by 2 bases, with 8 bases left in between. This CDR3 is built from 14 residues. Germline assignment: CDR1 SGHVS and CDR2 FQNEAQ. This clonotype occurred many times. Building the TCR beta libraries relied on iRepertoire HTBI primers, and CDR3 regions underwent Arm-PCR. From the multiplex PCR reads, TCRdb called clonotypes with MiXCR, one entry per CDR3 protein. The data show some 280,000 distinct CDR3 sequences, roughly 21% seen once.

The sequence came from a female donor with Graves disease. The input for sequencing was peripheral blood mononuclear cells (PBMCs), taken when the disease was refractory, from a patient treated with antithyroid drugs. J is TRBJ2-7 and V is TRBV7-8, with D unresolved. The CDR3 DNA reads as TGTGCCAGCAGCTTAGCGGGCGCTCCCTACGAGCAGTACTTC. It codes for CASSLAGAPYEQYF.